Below, 10 T cell receptor beta chains from the same sample are listed, as sequenced in a study of cytomegalovirus exposure and HLA in healthy donors. The PCR used 60 Vbeta and 13 Jbeta primers. The protocol was immunoSEQ multiplex PCR, while the TCRdb copy is restricted to in-frame clones and leaves out a portion. In the table there are just over 150,000 clones, around 80% of which are singletons. Sequencing input: PBMCs. The receptors stem from a male donor in good health and CMV-seropositive.

This rearrangement joins TRBV30 to TRBJ2-7; D perhaps matches TRBD2 (6 bases). The CDR3 is 12 residues long. Trimming pared 0 bases from V and 3 bases from J, leaving 6 bases between. CDR1 and CDR2 (germline): GTSNPN, SVGIG (reference sequence). Here the CDR3 reads CAWSVGGYEQYF. As DNA, the CDR3 is TGTGCCTGGAGTGTCGGGGGCTACGAGCAGTACTTC.

This chain uses TRBV2 with TRBJ1-6, with a possible D match to TRBD1 (6 bases). The CDR3 covers 15 residues. Trimming left V 6 bases short and J 4 bases short, with 13 bases between. Germline V CDR1 and CDR2: SNHLY, FYNNEI. CDR3: CASRTGTQYNSPLHF. The CDR3 region has the DNA TGTGCCAGCAGAACCGGGACACAATATAATTCACCCCTCCACTTT.

A single count supports this clone. J is TRBJ1-1 and V is TRBV19, with 8 bases fitting TRBD1. The junction had 6 bases not matched to a gene; V was cut back by 6 bases and J by 3 bases. Looked up from germline, CDR1 is LNHDA and CDR2 is SQIVND (reference sequence). CDR3 length equals 14 residues. CDR3 DNA sequence: TGTGCCAGTAGCAACACAGGGGGTGACACTGAAGCTTTCTTT. Encoded protein: CASSNTGGDTEAFF.

The chain combines TRBV5-1 with TRBJ1-6; unclear D gene. V lost 1 base to trimming and J lost 7 bases, with 9 bases between them. CDR3 length equals 14 residues. CDR1 is SGHRS, CDR2 YFSETQ, per germline. Here the CDR3 reads CASSLLRENSPLHF. CDR3 bases: TGCGCCAGCAGCTTGCTGAGGGAGAATTCACCCCTCCACTTT.

The CDR3 spells CASSGTGARYGYTF. CDR3 DNA: TGTGCCAGCAGTGGGACAGGGGCGCGTTATGGCTACACCTTC. J is TRBJ1-2 and V is TRBV27, with 10 bases that match TRBD1. V was clipped by 5 bases and J by 5 bases; unmatched bases: 5. The germline CDR1 and CDR2 sequences are MNHEY and SMNVEV (reference sequence). The CDR3 contains 14 residues.

This chain uses TRBV20-1 with TRBJ2-5, with D possibly TRBD2 on 6 matching bases. Trimming removed 3 bases from V and 11 bases from J, with 13 bases in between. The CDR3 length is 11 residues. From germline, CDR1 is DFQATT and CDR2 SNEGSKA (reference sequence). This CDR3 is CSARFIREQYF. The CDR3 DNA sequence: TGCAGTGCTAGGTTCATACGGGAGCAGTACTTC.

The chain has TRBV30 and TRBJ1-2; D is uncertain. Trimming stripped 3 bases from V and 3 bases from J, with 17 bases between. The germline CDR1 and CDR2 sequences are GTSNPN and SVGIG (reference sequence). The CDR3 is 15 residues long. CDR3 in amino acids: CAWSPEIRKYYGYTF. Written as DNA, the CDR3 is TGTGCCTGGAGCCCAGAAATCAGGAAATACTATGGCTACACCTTC.

The genes are TRBV27 and TRBJ2-4, with D unresolved. Per germline, CDR1 MNHEY and CDR2 SMNVEV (reference sequence). This CDR3 is built from 12 residues. The germline V and J ends were trimmed by 5 bases and 3 bases, with 5 bases remaining between them. The CDR3 region is CASSTSKNIQYF. As DNA, the CDR3 is TGTGCCAGCAGTACGAGCAAAAACATTCAGTACTTC.

Comment on this clone: One end of the junction does not line up with germline, which may come from a read error. V is TRBV9 and J is TRBJ2-2, with 9 bases aligning to TRBD1. Germline CDR1 reads SGDLS; CDR2 reads YYNGEE. This CDR3 has 16 amino acids. The CDR3: CTSSTRTGEDTGELFF. DNA for the CDR3: TGTACCAGCAGCACCCGGACAGGGGAGGACACCGGGGAGCTGTTTTTT. The entire variable domain, with the rest obtained from reference TRBV9 and TRBJ2-2, is as follows: DSGVTQTPKHLITATGQRVTLRCSPRSGDLSVYWYQQSLDQGLQFLIQYYNGEERAKGNILERFSAQQFPDLHSELNLSSLELGDSALYFCTSSTRTGEDTGELFFGEGSRLTVL.

Comment on this clone: The junction departs from germline at one end; a sequencing error may be responsible. V usage is TRBV5-6 and J usage is TRBJ2-5; D is ambiguous. The length of the CDR3 is 13 residues. Germline CDR1 SGHDT, CDR2 YYEEEE. The DNA for the CDR3 is TGTGCCAGCAGCTTGGCGCCCCCGGAGATCCAGTACTTC. Translating it yields CASSLAPPEIQYF. The full variable domain, in which reference TRBV5-6 and TRBJ2-5 provide the parts outside the CDR3, is DAGVTQSPTHLIKTRGQQVTLRCSPKSGHDTVSWYQQALGQGPQFIFQYYEEEERQRGNFPDRFSGHQFPNYSSELNVNALLLGDSALYLCASSLAPPEIQYFGPGTRLLVL.